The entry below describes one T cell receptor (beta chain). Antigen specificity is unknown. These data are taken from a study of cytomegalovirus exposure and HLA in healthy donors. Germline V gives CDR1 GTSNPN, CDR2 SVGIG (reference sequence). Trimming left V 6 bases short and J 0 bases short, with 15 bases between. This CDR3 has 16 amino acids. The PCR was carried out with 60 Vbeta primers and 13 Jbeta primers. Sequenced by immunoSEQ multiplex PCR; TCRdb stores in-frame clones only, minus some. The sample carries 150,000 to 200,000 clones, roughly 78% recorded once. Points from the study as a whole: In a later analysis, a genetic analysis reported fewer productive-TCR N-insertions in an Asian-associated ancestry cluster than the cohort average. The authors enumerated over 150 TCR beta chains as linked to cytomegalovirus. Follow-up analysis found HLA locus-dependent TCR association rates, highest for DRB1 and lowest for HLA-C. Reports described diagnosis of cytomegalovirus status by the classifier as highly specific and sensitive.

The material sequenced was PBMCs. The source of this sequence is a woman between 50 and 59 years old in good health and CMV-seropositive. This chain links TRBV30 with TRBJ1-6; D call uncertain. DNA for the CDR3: TGTGCCTGCCCTGTCGGGTGGAGCTCCTATAATTCACCCCTCCACTTT. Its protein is CACPVGWSSYNSPLHF.